A single sample gave rise to the 4 T cell receptor beta chains below, sequenced in a study of patients and donors after allogeneic stem cell transplantation (dated by TCRdb to about 2020). Library preparation was by RT-PCR. TCRdb names NextSeq 550 as the instrument used. The public reads were reanalyzed by TCRdb: fastp trimming at Q25, MiXCR alignment, in-frame beta chains only. Here each entry gathers all rows of one CDR3 protein and keeps the most common genes and DNA. This sample comprises a few hundred thousand distinct CDR3 sequences, around 14% of them detected only once. Clones ranked in the top ten supply roughly 11% of the sample. Material: blood, either unsorted or a sorted T cell fraction (not recorded which). The receptors were sampled from a human donor who was either an allogeneic HSCT recipient or a stem cell or donor lymphocyte infusion donor (not recorded which). It is not recorded whose cells these are; they may come from a transplant donor.

This clonotype was seen more than once but under ten times. V usage is TRBV18 and J usage is TRBJ2-7; tentatively, D is TRBD1 or TRBD2 (7 bases each). Germline loops: CDR1 KGHSH, CDR2 LQKENI. Trimming pared 2 bases from V and 4 bases from J, leaving 12 bases between. CDR3 length equals 14 residues. The CDR3 sequence: CASSPSRGGYEQYF. The CDR3 DNA reads TGTGCCAGCTCACCATCCAGGGGGGGGTACGAGCAGTACTTC. The full variable domain, rest sourced from reference TRBV18 and TRBJ2-7, is NAGVMQNPRHLVRRRGQEARLRCSPMKGHSHVYWYRQLPEEGLKFMVYLQKENIIDESGMPKERFSAEFPKEGPSILRIQQVVRGDSAAYFCASSPSRGGYEQYFGPGTRLTVT.

At least ten counts were recorded for this clonotype. The chain recombines TRBV4-3 with TRBJ2-3; 11 positions agree with TRBD2. Germline lookup yields CDR1 LGHNA and CDR2 YSLEER. V lost 1 base and J lost 0; bases outside the gene matches: 9. The CDR3 covers 19 residues. The CDR3 DNA is TGCGCCAGCAGCCAAGGGGGCTCTAGCGGGGGGTCCAGCACAGATACGCAGTATTTT. Amino acid sequence: CASSQGGSSGGSSTDTQYF.

The rearrangement links TRBV7-2 to TRBJ2-5; D is possibly TRBD1 or TRBD2 (6 bases each). This CDR3 region has 16 residues. The germline V and J ends were trimmed by 1 base and 0 bases, with 12 bases remaining between them. Germline V lookup: CDR1 SGHTA, CDR2 FQGNSA. The CDR3 DNA sequence: TGTGCCAGCAGCTTAGGGTCGGGGGCGAACCAAGAGACCCAGTACTTC. It specifies CASSLGSGANQETQYF.

The V and J genes are TRBV7-3 and TRBJ2-2, with 12 bases aligning to TRBD2. Germline assignment: CDR1 SGHTA and CDR2 FQGTGA. This CDR3 region has 17 residues. Germline trimming cut 1 base from V and 6 bases from J; bases unmatched to any gene: 6. CDR3 in amino acids: CASSLRGGLAGPGELFF. DNA of the CDR3: TGTGCCAGCAGCTTAAGGGGGGGACTAGCGGGCCCCGGGGAGCTGTTTTTT.